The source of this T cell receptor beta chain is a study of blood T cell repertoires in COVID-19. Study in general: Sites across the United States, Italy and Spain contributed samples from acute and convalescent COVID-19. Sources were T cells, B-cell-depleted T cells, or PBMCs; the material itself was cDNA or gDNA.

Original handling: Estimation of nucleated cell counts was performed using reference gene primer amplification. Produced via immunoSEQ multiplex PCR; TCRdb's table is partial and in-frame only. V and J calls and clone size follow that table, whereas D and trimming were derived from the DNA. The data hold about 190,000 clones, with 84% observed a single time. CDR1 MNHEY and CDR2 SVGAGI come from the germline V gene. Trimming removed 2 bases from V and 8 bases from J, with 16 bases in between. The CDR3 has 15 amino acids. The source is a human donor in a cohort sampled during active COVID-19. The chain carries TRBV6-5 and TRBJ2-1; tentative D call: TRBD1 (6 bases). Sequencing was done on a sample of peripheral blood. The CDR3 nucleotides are TGTGCCAGCAGTTACGGGTCAGGGGTGGTCGATGAGCAGTTCTTC. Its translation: CASSYGSGVVDEQFF.